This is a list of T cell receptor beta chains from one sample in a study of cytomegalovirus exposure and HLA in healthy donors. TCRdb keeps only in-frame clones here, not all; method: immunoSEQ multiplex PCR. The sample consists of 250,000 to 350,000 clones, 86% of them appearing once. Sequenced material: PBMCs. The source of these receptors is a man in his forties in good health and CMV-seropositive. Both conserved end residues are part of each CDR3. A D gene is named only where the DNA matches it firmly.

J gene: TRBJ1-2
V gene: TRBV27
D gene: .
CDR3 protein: CASRNTGYGYGYTF
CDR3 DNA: TGTGCCAGCAGGAATACAGGGTATGGGTATGGCTACACCTTC

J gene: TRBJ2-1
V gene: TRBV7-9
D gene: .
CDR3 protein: CASSLLLGLDYNEQFF
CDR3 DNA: TGTGCCAGCAGCTTACTTTTAGGACTGGATTACAATGAGCAGTTCTTC

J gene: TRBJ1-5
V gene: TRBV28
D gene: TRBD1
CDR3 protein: CATRTGSNQPQHF
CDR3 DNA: TGTGCCACCAGGACAGGGAGCAATCAGCCCCAGCATTTT

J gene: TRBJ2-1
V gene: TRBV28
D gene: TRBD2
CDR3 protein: CASSSWGGGRRNEQFF
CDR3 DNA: TGTGCCAGCAGTTCATGGGGGGGAGGGCGTCGTAATGAGCAGTTCTTC

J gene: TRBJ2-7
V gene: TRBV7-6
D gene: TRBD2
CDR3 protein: CASSLGVAGGPAEQYF
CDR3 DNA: TGTGCCAGCAGCTTAGGGGTAGCGGGAGGCCCCGCCGAGCAGTACTTC

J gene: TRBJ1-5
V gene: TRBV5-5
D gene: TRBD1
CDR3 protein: CASSPGGQVSNQPQHF
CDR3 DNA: TGTGCCAGCAGCCCGGGGGGACAGGTTAGCAATCAGCCCCAGCATTTT

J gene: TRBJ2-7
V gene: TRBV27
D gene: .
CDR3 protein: CASSFVGSSYEQYF
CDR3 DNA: TGTGCCAGCAGTTTCGTCGGGAGCTCCTACGAGCAGTACTTC

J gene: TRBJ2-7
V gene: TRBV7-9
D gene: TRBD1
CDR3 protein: CSSSSGWTGGENEQYF
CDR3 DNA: TGTTCCAGCAGCTCGGGGTGGACAGGGGGCGAGAACGAGCAGTACTTC

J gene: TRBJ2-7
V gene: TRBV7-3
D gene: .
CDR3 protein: CASSLSGYGLEQYF
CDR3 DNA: TGTGCCAGCAGCTTAAGCGGGTACGGGCTCGAGCAGTACTTC

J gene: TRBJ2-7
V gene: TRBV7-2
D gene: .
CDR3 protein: CASSLDPSSYEQYF
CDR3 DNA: TGTGCCAGCAGCTTAGACCCGAGCTCCTACGAGCAGTACTTC

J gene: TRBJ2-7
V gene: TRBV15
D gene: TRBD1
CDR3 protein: CATSRDGTGQGAGEQYF
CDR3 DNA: TGTGCCACCAGCAGAGATGGTACGGGACAGGGGGCTGGCGAGCAGTACTTC

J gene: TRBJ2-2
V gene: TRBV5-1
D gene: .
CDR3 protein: CASSLATKHTGELFF
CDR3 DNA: TGCGCCAGCAGCTTGGCGACTAAACACACCGGGGAGCTGTTTTTT

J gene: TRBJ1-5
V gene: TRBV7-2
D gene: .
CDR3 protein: CASSLGTVYSNQPQHF
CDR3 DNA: TGTGCCAGCAGCTTAGGGACAGTTTATAGCAATCAGCCCCAGCATTTT

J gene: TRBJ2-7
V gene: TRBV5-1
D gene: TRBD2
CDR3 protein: CASTPTAGATYEQYF
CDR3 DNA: TGCGCCAGCACCCCAACGGCGGGAGCGACCTACGAGCAGTACTTC

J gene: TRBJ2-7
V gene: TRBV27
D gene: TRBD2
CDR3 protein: CASSFGTSPSEQYF
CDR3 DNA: TGTGCCAGCAGTTTCGGGACTAGCCCTTCCGAGCAGTACTTC